This TCR beta chain was identified in a study of control samples from healthy donors and cancer patients. This clone was observed once. Profiling relied on immunoSEQ multiplex PCR, and the TCRdb table lists in-frame clones only, not all of them. The repertoire has over 150,000 clones, 94% of them found once; the top ten carry 1.1% to 1.5%. With 0 bases removed from V and 5 bases from J, the gap between germline ends came to 7 bases. This CDR3 is 13 amino acids long. Germline V lookup: CDR1 MNHEY, CDR2 SVGAGI. The specimen was blood. The V gene is TRBV6-5, the J gene TRBJ2-5; D remains unclear. This receptor was identified in a woman under 30 in good health. CDR3 residues: CASSYSNRETQYF. CDR3 sequence (DNA): TGTGCCAGCAGTTACTCGAATCGGGAGACCCAGTACTTC.